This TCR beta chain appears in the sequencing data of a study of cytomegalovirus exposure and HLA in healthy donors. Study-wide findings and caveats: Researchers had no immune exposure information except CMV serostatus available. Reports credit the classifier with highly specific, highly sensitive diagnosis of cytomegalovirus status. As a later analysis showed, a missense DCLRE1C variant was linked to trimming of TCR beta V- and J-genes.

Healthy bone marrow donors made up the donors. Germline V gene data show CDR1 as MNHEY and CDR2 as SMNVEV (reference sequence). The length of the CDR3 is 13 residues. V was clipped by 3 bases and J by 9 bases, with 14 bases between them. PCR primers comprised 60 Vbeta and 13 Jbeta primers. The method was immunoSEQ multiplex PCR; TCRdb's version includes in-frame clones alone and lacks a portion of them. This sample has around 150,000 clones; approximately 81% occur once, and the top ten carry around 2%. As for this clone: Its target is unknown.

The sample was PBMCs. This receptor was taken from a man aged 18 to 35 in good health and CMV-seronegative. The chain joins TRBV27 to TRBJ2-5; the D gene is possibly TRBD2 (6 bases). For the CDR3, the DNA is TGTGCCAGCAGTTTGTCTCCCTGGGGGGCCCAGTACTTC. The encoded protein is CASSLSPWGAQYF.